This TCR beta chain was obtained from a study of T cell responses to AZD1222 COVID-19 vaccine. Findings of the study overall: No repertoire was sampled before or during the peak T cell response, only after it. Nearly half of spike-specific TCRs reportedly go after variant regions that carry no mutations.

Regarding this clone: Its antigen is not known.

Generated by immunoSEQ multiplex PCR, the TCRdb table keeps only in-frame clones and is missing some. The data contain 130,000 to 150,000 clones, around four fifths of them singletons. This CDR3 region has 15 residues. Germline V gene lookup returns CDR1 LNHDA and CDR2 SQIVND (reference sequence). Trimming removed 3 bases at V and 1 base at J, with 12 bases between. The TCR sequence derives from an adult in good health. V gene TRBV19 combines with J gene TRBJ1-1; maybe TRBD1 (5 bases). The starting material was peripheral blood, obtained on day 0 of MenACWY control vaccination. CDR3 sequence (DNA): TGTGCCAGTAGTATTGGCCAGGGTACGAACACTGAAGCTTTCTTT. Amino acids: CASSIGQGTNTEAFF.